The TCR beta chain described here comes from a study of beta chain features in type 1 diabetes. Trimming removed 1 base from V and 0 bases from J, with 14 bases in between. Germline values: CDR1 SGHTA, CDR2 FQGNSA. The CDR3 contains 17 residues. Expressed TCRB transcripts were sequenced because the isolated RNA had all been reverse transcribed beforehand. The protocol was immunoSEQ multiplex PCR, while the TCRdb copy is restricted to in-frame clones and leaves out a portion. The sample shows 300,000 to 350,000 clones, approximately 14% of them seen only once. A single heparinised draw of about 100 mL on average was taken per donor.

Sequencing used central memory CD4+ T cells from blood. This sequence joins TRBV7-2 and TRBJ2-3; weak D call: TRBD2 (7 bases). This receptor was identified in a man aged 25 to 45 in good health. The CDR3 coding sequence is TGTGCCAGCAGCTTAGAGGCGCGGGGGCCTAGCACAGATACGCAGTATTTT. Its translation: CASSLEARGPSTDTQYF.